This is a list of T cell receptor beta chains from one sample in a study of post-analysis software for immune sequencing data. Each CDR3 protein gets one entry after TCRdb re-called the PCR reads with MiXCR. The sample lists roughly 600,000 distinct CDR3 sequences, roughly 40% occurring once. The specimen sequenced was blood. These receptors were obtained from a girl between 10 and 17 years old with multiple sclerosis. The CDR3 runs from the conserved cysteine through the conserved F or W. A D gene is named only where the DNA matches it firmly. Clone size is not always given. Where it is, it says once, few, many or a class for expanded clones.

CDR3 protein: CSARQGFFWGYTF
CDR3 DNA: TGCAGTGCTAGACAGGGGTTTTTCTGGGGCTACACCTTC
J gene: TRBJ1-2
clone size: .
D gene: .
V gene: TRBV20-1

CDR3 protein: CASSRPGQGAYEQYF
CDR3 DNA: TGTGCCAGCAGCCGTCCCGGACAGGGGGCCTACGAGCAGTACTTC
J gene: TRBJ2-7
clone size: few
D gene: TRBD1
V gene: TRBV7-9

CDR3 protein: CSAPRGGYTQYF
CDR3 DNA: TGCAGTGCTCCAAGGGGGGGCTATACGCAGTATTTT
J gene: TRBJ2-3
clone size: .
D gene: .
V gene: TRBV20-1

CDR3 protein: CAGSQQPRQGTYEQYF
CDR3 DNA: TGCGCCGGCAGCCAACAACCCAGACAGGGTACCTACGAGCAGTACTTC
J gene: TRBJ2-7
clone size: .
D gene: TRBD1
V gene: TRBV4-1

CDR3 protein: CATSRAGRGYCEQYF
CDR3 DNA: TGTGCCACCAGCAGAGCGGGCCGAGGCTACTGCGAGCAGTACTTC
J gene: TRBJ2-7
clone size: .
D gene: .
V gene: TRBV15

CDR3 protein: CASSRYGGAAASTDTQYF
CDR3 DNA: TGTGCCAGCAGCCGGTACGGGGGGGCAGCGGCGAGCACAGATACGCAGTATTTT
J gene: TRBJ2-3
clone size: .
D gene: TRBD2
V gene: TRBV14

CDR3 protein: CAISAIRDDYGYTF
CDR3 DNA: TGTGCCATCAGTGCCATCCGGGACGACTATGGCTACACCTTC
J gene: TRBJ1-2
clone size: few
D gene: .
V gene: TRBV10-3

CDR3 protein: CASSQAGGANTEAFF
CDR3 DNA: TGTGCCAGCAGCCAGGCAGGGGGCGCAAACACTGAAGCTTTCTTT
J gene: TRBJ1-1
clone size: .
D gene: TRBD1
V gene: TRBV3-1

CDR3 protein: CASSPLGLAGKETQYF
CDR3 DNA: TGCGCCAGCAGCCCCCTAGGACTAGCGGGAAAAGAGACCCAGTACTTC
J gene: TRBJ2-5
clone size: .
D gene: TRBD2
V gene: TRBV4-1

CDR3 protein: CSASWATGQETQYF
CDR3 DNA: TGCAGTGCCTCATGGGCTACCGGGCAAGAGACCCAGTACTTC
J gene: TRBJ2-5
clone size: few
D gene: .
V gene: TRBV20-1

CDR3 protein: CASSRDDNEQFF
CDR3 DNA: TGTGCCAGCTCTCGGGACGACAATGAGCAGTTCTTC
J gene: TRBJ2-1
clone size: few
D gene: .
V gene: TRBV18

CDR3 protein: CASSFYGSPYEQYF
CDR3 DNA: TGCGCCAGCAGCTTTTATGGGAGTCCCTACGAGCAGTACTTC
J gene: TRBJ2-7
clone size: .
D gene: .
V gene: TRBV5-1

CDR3 protein: CASIAGPTYEQYF
CDR3 DNA: TGTGCCAGCATCGCGGGGCCTACCTACGAGCAGTACTTC
J gene: TRBJ2-7
clone size: .
D gene: .
V gene: TRBV7-8

CDR3 protein: CASSETPNYGYTF
CDR3 DNA: TGTGCCAGCAGTGAGACACCAAACTATGGCTACACCTTC
J gene: TRBJ1-2
clone size: few
D gene: .
V gene: TRBV6-5

CDR3 protein: CAISESTKRTSTDTQYF
CDR3 DNA: TGTGCCATCAGTGAGTCGACGAAGCGGACTAGCACAGATACGCAGTATTTT
J gene: TRBJ2-3
clone size: .
D gene: .
V gene: TRBV10-3

CDR3 protein: CASGTGTHNEQFF
CDR3 DNA: TGTGCCAGCGGTACCGGGACGCACAATGAGCAGTTCTTC
J gene: TRBJ2-1
clone size: few
D gene: .
V gene: TRBV12-3/TRBV12-4

CDR3 protein: CASSLNPTGSQYTF
CDR3 DNA: TGTGCCAGCAGCTTGAACCCTACAGGGTCACAGTACACCTTC
J gene: TRBJ1-2
clone size: .
D gene: .
V gene: TRBV5-5

CDR3 protein: CSAKTGGRNEKLFF
CDR3 DNA: TGCAGTGCAAAAACAGGGGGCAGGAATGAAAAACTGTTTTTT
J gene: TRBJ1-4
clone size: .
D gene: TRBD1
V gene: TRBV20-1

CDR3 protein: CASSRTIQETQYF
CDR3 DNA: TGTGCCAGCAGCCGGACTATCCAAGAGACCCAGTACTTC
J gene: TRBJ2-5
clone size: few
D gene: .
V gene: TRBV7-9

CDR3 protein: CSALVPGDEQYF
CDR3 DNA: TGCAGCGCCCTGGTCCCGGGGGACGAGCAGTACTTC
J gene: TRBJ2-7
clone size: .
D gene: .
V gene: TRBV29-1

CDR3 protein: CASSHRTNGDTEAFF
CDR3 DNA: TGCGCCAGCAGCCACAGGACAAATGGGGACACTGAAGCTTTCTTT
J gene: TRBJ1-1
clone size: .
D gene: .
V gene: TRBV4-1

CDR3 protein: CATSDHRAPGELFF
CDR3 DNA: TGTGCCACCAGTGACCACAGGGCCCCCGGGGAGCTGTTTTTT
J gene: TRBJ2-2
clone size: .
D gene: .
V gene: TRBV24-1

CDR3 protein: CSVSGLNTEAFF
CDR3 DNA: TGCAGCGTTTCAGGGCTGAACACTGAAGCTTTCTTT
J gene: TRBJ1-1
clone size: .
D gene: .
V gene: TRBV29-1

CDR3 protein: CSAYQGPGTQYF
CDR3 DNA: TGCAGTGCTTACCAGGGGCCGGGTACGCAGTATTTT
J gene: TRBJ2-3
clone size: .
D gene: .
V gene: TRBV20-1

CDR3 protein: CASSSRTYEQFF
CDR3 DNA: TGTGCCAGCAGTTCCAGGACTTATGAGCAGTTCTTC
J gene: TRBJ2-1
clone size: .
D gene: .
V gene: TRBV6-6

CDR3 protein: CASSEDTSKNIQYF
CDR3 DNA: TGTGCCAGCAGTGAAGACACCTCCAAAAACATTCAGTACTTC
J gene: TRBJ2-4
clone size: few
D gene: .
V gene: TRBV2

CDR3 protein: CASSYGDRGQETQYF
CDR3 DNA: TGTGCCAGCAGTTACGGGGACAGGGGGCAAGAGACCCAGTACTTC
J gene: TRBJ2-5
clone size: .
D gene: TRBD1
V gene: TRBV6-2/TRBV6-3